The 10 T cell receptor beta chains reported below all come from one sample, sequenced in a study of cytomegalovirus exposure and HLA in healthy donors. The PCR was carried out with 60 Vbeta primers and 13 Jbeta primers. The method was immunoSEQ multiplex PCR; TCRdb's version includes in-frame clones alone and lacks a portion of them. The sample records roughly 200,000 clones, over 70% being singletons. The sequenced material came from PBMCs. The receptors originated from a boy younger than 10 in good health and CMV-seronegative.

The J gene is TRBJ2-7, the V gene TRBV30; 7 bases match TRBD2. Germline lookup yields CDR1 GTSNPN and CDR2 SVGIG (reference sequence). The V gene end was trimmed by 4 bases and the J gene end by 3 bases; junction bases not matched to a gene: 6. This CDR3 comprises 13 residues. The CDR3 DNA follows: TGTGCCTGGACCACTAGCGCCGGCTACGAGCAGTACTTC. Its protein is CAWTTSAGYEQYF.

The V and J genes are TRBV10-2 and TRBJ2-5, with no clear D. Deletions cut 2 bases from V and 7 bases from J, with 11 bases between. Germline lookup yields CDR1 WSHSY and CDR2 SAAADI. The CDR3 is 13 amino acids. CDR3 in DNA: TGCGCCAGCAGTGAGCCCTTCTCGGGGACCCAGTACTTC. Its protein is CASSEPFSGTQYF.

This sequence joins TRBV6-5 and TRBJ1-2, with 9 bases lining up with TRBD1. CDR1 and CDR2 from the germline V gene are MNHEY and SVGAGI. The V segment lost 0 bases and the J segment 7 bases; nucleotides outside the gene matches: 6. This CDR3 spans 15 amino acids. The DNA for the CDR3 is TGTGCCAGCAGTTACTCGAGGGACAGGGTCGGTGGCTACACCTTC. It translates to CASSYSRDRVGGYTF.

The V and J genes are TRBV5-4 and TRBJ2-3; 8 positions match TRBD2. V trimming: 1 base; J trimming: 2 bases; junction bases outside the gene matches: 6. The CDR3 covers 16 residues. The germline V gene encodes CDR1 SGHNT and CDR2 YYREEE (reference sequence). In DNA form, the CDR3 reads TGTGCCAGCAGCTTGTATCTTAGCGGGAACACAGATACGCAGTATTTT. Its protein product is CASSLYLSGNTDTQYF. Complete variable domain (other parts from reference TRBV5-4 and TRBJ2-3): ETGVTQSPTHLIKTRGQQVTLRCSSQSGHNTVSWYQQALGQGPQFIFQYYREEENGRGNFPPRFSGLQFPNYSSELNVNALELDDSALYLCASSLYLSGNTDTQYFGPGTRLTVL.

CDR3 region: CASSLDGFQASFSGNTIYF. The DNA for the CDR3 is TGTGCCAGCAGCTTAGATGGTTTCCAGGCCTCTTTCTCTGGAAACACCATATATTTT. The chain combines TRBV7-8 with TRBJ1-3; D is uncertain. V was cut by 1 base and J by 0 bases, with 19 bases left in between. The V gene's germline CDR1 is SGHVS and CDR2 FQNEAQ. This CDR3 region has 19 residues.

This rearrangement joins TRBV25-1 to TRBJ1-4; 9 positions agree with TRBD1. The CDR3 is made up of 15 amino acids. The germline CDR1 and CDR2 sequences are MGHDK and SYGVNS. With 4 bases clipped from V and 3 bases from J, the junction kept 3 bases outside the gene matches. CDR3 region: CASSGRDRANEKLFF. The CDR3 DNA is TGTGCCAGCAGTGGGCGGGACAGGGCTAATGAAAAACTGTTTTTT.

The chain has TRBV7-9 and TRBJ1-1; D is perhaps TRBD1 (5 bases). Germline CDR1 and CDR2: SEHNR and FQNEAQ (reference sequence). This CDR3 is built from 16 residues. Trimming shortened V by 5 bases and J by 1 base, and 17 bases separated the two germline ends. CDR3 sequence reads: CASSPTSGGPNTEAFF. The CDR3 DNA reads TGTGCCAGCAGCCCAACCTCGGGGGGACCGAACACTGAAGCTTTCTTT.

V is TRBV4-1 and J is TRBJ1-1; TRBD1 matches at 7 bases. The CDR3 sequence is 14 residues long. Germline lookup yields CDR1 MGHRA and CDR2 YSYEKL. Trimming cost V 7 bases and J 6 bases; bases outside gene matches: 11. The CDR3 is CASTIIQGVPEAFF. The DNA of the CDR3 is TGCGCCAGCACCATAATCCAGGGGGTCCCTGAAGCTTTCTTT.

The table lists this clone with a count of one. The rearrangement links TRBV6-1 to TRBJ1-2; D is unclear. The CDR3 length is 13 residues. Trimming shortened V by 7 bases and J by 2 bases, and 11 bases separated the two germline ends. The germline V gene has CDR1 MNHNS and CDR2 SASEGT. CDR3 protein: CASTAGANYGYTF. In nucleotides, the CDR3 is TGTGCCAGCACTGCCGGAGCCAACTATGGCTACACCTTC.

The chain joins TRBV19 to TRBJ2-5; D is undetermined. Per the germline V gene, CDR1 is LNHDA and CDR2 is SQIVND (reference sequence). This CDR3 comprises 12 residues. V lost 7 bases and J lost 3, with 9 bases in between. CDR3 sequence: CASKAPKETQYF. The CDR3 nucleotides are TGTGCCAGTAAAGCGCCGAAAGAGACCCAGTACTTC.